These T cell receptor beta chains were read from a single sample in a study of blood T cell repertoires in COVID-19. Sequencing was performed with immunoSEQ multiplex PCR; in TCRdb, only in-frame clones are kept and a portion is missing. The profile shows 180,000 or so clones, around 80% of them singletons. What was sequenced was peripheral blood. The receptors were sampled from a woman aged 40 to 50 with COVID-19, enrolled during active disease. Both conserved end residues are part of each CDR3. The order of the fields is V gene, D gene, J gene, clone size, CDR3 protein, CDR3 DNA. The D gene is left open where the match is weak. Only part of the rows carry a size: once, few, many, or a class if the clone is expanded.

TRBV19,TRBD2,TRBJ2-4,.,CASSRGVSSLAKNIQYF,TGTGCCAGTAGCCGGGGGGTATCCAGTCTAGCCAAAAACATTCAGTACTTC
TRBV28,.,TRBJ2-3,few,CASSLKRTVTDTQYF,TGTGCCAGCAGTTTGAAGCGGACAGTCACAGATACGCAGTATTTT
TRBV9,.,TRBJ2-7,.,CASSVAGDPYEQYF,TGTGCCAGCAGCGTAGCGGGGGACCCCTACGAGCAGTACTTC
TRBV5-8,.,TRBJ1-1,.,CASSAPWISGTEAFF,TGTGCCAGCAGCGCCCCGTGGATCTCGGGAACTGAAGCTTTCTTT
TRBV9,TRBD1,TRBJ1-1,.,CASSLGTGGTEAFF,TGTGCCAGCAGCCTGGGGACAGGTGGCACTGAAGCTTTCTTT
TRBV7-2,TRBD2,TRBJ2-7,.,CASKPAGGRNEQYF,TGTGCCAGCAAGCCCGCGGGGGGGAGGAACGAGCAGTACTTC
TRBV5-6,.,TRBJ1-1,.,CASSLGPPPLRTEAFF,TGTGCCAGCAGCTTGGGTCCCCCCCCCTTGCGGACTGAAGCTTTCTTT
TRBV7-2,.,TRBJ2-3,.,CASSPFGTDTQYF,TGTGCCAGCAGCCCCTTCGGGACAGATACGCAGTATTTT
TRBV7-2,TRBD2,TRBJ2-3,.,CASSLTPAGSSTDTQYF,TGTGCCAGCAGCTTAACTCCAGCGGGGTCTAGCACAGATACGCAGTATTTT
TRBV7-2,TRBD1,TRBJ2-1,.,CASSEGQVSYNEQFF,TGTGCCAGCAGCGAGGGACAGGTCTCCTACAATGAGCAGTTCTTC
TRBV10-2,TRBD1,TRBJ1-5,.,CASSRGTGDQPQHF,TGCGCCAGCTCCCGAGGGACAGGGGATCAGCCCCAGCATTTT
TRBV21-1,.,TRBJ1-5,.,CASSRAEGQGAGVHQPQHF,TGTGCCAGCAGCCGCGCTGAGGGACAGGGGGCGGGGGTGCATCAGCCCCAGCATTTT
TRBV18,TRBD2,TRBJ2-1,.,CASSPGGLTSGRFYNEQFF,TGTGCCAGCTCACCTGGGGGCCTTACTAGCGGGAGGTTCTACAATGAGCAGTTCTTC
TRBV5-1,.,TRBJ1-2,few,CASRQGTVDYGYTF,TGCGCCAGCAGACAAGGGACTGTCGACTATGGCTACACCTTC
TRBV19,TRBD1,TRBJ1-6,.,CASSDRGGFNNSPLHF,TGTGCCAGTAGTGACAGGGGGGGATTCAATAATTCACCCCTCCACTTT
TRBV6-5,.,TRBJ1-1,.,CASSPQNTEAFF,TGTGCCAGCAGTCCCCAGAACACTGAAGCTTTCTTT
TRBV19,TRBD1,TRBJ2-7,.,CASSFDFRDRAAYEQYF,TGTGCCAGTAGTTTCGACTTCCGGGACAGGGCCGCCTACGAGCAGTACTTC
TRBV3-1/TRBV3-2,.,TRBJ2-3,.,CASSLGTTDTQYF,TGTGCCAGCAGCCTTGGGACTACAGATACGCAGTATTTT
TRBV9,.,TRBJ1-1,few,CASSVGGRTQRNTEAFF,TGTGCCAGCAGCGTAGGGGGGAGGACCCAACGGAACACTGAAGCTTTCTTT
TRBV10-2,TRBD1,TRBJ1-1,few,CASSVTGGNTEAFF,TGCGCCAGCAGTGTGACAGGGGGAAACACTGAAGCTTTCTTT
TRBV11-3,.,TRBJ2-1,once,CASSSMYNEQFF,TGTGCCAGCAGCTCAATGTACAATGAGCAGTTCTTC
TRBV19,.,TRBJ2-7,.,CASKLTGAYEQYF,TGTGCAAGTAAGCTGACGGGGGCCTACGAGCAGTACTTC
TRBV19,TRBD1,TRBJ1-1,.,CASSSHPGQMNTEAFF,TGTGCCAGTAGTTCACATCCGGGACAGATGAACACTGAAGCTTTCTTT
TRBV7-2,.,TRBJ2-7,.,CASSFGGSYEQYF,TGTGCCAGCAGCTTCGGGGGATCCTACGAGCAGTACTTC
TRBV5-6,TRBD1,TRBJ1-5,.,CASSLTGQHQPQHF,TGTGCCAGCAGCCTTACGGGACAGCATCAGCCCCAGCATTTT
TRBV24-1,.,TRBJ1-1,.,CATSDFGGETEAFF,TGTGCCACCAGTGATTTCGGGGGGGAGACTGAAGCTTTCTTT
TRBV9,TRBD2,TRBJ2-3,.,CASSVVRSGDTDTQYF,TGTGCCAGCAGCGTAGTCCGTAGCGGGGACACAGATACGCAGTATTTT
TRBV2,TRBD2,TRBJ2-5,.,CASRALAGGWDF,TGTGCCAGCAGGGCACTAGCGGGGGGCTGGGACTTC
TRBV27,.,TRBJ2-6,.,CASSPRQGGAGANVLTF,TGTGCCAGCAGTCCCCGACAGGGAGGTGCTGGGGCCAACGTCCTGACTTTC
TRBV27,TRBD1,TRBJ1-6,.,CASSPAARGQVGSDSPLHF,TGTGCCAGCAGCCCCGCCGCGAGGGGGCAGGTTGGGTCTGATTCACCCCTCCACTTT
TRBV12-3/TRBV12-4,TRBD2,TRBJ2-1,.,CASLPSGSDEQFF,TGTGCCAGCCTCCCTAGCGGGTCCGATGAGCAGTTCTTC